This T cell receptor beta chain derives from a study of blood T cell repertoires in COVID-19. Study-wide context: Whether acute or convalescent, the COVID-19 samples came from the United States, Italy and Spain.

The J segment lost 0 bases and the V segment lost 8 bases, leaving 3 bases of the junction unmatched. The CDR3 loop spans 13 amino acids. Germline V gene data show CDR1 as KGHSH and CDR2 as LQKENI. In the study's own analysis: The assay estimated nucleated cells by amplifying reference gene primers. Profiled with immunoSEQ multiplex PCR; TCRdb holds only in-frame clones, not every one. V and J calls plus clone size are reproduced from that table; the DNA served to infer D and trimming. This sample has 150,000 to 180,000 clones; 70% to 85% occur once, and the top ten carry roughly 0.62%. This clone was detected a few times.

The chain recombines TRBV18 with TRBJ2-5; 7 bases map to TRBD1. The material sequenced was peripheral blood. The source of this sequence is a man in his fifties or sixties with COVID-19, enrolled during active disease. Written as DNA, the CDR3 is TGTGCCAGCACACAGGGGTACCAAGAGACCCAGTACTTC. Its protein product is CASTQGYQETQYF.